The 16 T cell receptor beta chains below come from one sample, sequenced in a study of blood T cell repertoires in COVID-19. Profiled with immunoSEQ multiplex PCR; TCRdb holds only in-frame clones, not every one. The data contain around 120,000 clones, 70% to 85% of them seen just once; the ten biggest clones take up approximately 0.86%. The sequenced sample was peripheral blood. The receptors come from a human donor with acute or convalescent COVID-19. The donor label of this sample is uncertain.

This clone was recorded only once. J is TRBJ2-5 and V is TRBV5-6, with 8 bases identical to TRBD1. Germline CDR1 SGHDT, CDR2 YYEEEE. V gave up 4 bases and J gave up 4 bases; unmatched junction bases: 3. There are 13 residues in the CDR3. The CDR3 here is CASSTGQGETQYF. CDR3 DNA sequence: TGTGCCAGCAGCACCGGACAGGGAGAGACCCAGTACTTC.

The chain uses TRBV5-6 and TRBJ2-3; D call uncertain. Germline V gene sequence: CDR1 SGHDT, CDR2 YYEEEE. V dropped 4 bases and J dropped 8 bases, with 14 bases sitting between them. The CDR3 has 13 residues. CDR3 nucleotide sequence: TGTGCCAGCAGCGTGGGCCAACCAGGTACGCAGTATTTT. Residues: CASSVGQPGTQYF. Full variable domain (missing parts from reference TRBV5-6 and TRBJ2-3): DAGVTQSPTHLIKTRGQQVTLRCSPKSGHDTVSWYQQALGQGPQFIFQYYEEEERQRGNFPDRFSGHQFPNYSSELNVNALLLGDSALYLCASSVGQPGTQYFGPGTRLTVL.

CDR3: CASSSPGLSSSYNEQFF. The CDR3 DNA reads as TGTGCCAGCAGCTCCCCGGGACTCTCGAGCTCCTACAATGAGCAGTTCTTC. V is TRBV9 and J is TRBJ2-1; D possibly corresponds to TRBD2 (6 bases). The CDR3 length is 17 residues. CDR1 is SGDLS and CDR2 is YYNGEE in the germline V gene. V was clipped by 4 bases and J by 0 bases, with 17 bases between them.

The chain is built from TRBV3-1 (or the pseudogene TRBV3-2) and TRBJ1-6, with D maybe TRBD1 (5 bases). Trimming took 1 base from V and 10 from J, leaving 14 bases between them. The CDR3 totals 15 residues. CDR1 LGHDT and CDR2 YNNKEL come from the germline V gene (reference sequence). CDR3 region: CASSQVGGAESPLHF. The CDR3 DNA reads TGTGCCAGCAGCCAAGTGGGGGGTGCCGAGTCACCCCTCCACTTT.

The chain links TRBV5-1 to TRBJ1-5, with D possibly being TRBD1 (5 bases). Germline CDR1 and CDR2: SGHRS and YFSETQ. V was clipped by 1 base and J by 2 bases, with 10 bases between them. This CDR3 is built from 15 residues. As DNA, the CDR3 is TGCGCCAGCAGCTTGCTAGGGGTGGGCAATCAGCCCCAGCATTTT. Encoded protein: CASSLLGVGNQPQHF.

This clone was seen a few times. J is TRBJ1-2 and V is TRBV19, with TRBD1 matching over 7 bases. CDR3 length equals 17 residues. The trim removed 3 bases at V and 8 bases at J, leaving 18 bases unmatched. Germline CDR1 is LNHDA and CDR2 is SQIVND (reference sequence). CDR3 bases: TGTGCCAGTAGTATTGACAGGGTCTCTGCAGCTGGCGGCGGCTACACCTTC. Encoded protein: CASSIDRVSAAGGGYTF.

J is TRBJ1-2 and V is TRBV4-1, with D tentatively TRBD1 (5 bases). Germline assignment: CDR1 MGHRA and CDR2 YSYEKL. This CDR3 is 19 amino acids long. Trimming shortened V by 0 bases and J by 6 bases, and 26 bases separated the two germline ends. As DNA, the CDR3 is TGCGCCAGCAGCCAAGATGTAGGCGGCAGGTCCCTATGGGGGGATGGCTACACCTTC. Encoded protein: CASSQDVGGRSLWGDGYTF.

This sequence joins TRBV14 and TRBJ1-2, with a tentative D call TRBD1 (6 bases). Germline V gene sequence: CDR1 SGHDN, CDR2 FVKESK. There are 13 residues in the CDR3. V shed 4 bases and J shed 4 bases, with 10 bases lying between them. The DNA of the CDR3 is TGTGCCAGCAGCCCAGGGGTCTCCTATGGCTACACCTTC. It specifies CASSPGVSYGYTF.

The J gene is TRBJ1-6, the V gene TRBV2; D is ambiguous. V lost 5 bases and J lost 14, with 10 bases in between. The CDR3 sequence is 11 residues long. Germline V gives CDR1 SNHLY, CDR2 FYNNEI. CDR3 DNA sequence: TGTGCCAGCAGTAGACACCGAACCCTCCACTTT. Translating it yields CASSRHRTLHF.

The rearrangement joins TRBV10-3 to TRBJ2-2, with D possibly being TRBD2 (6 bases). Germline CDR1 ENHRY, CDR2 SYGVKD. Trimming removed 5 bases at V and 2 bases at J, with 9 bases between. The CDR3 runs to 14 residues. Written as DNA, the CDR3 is TGTGCCATCAGTAAGGGACTTAACACCGGGGAGCTGTTTTTT. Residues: CAISKGLNTGELFF.

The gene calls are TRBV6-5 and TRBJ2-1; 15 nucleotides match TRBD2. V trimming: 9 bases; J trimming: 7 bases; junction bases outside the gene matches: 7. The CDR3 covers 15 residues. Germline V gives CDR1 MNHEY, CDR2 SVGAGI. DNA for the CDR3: TGTGCCAGTCCGGGACTAGCGGGGGGCCGAAATGAGCAGTTCTTC. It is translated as CASPGLAGGRNEQFF.

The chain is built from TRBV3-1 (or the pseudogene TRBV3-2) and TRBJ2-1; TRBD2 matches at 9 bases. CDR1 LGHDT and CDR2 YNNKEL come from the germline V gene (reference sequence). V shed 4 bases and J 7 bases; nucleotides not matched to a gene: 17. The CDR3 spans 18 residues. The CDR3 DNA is TGTGCCAGCAGCCCCCGTTTTAGGGCGGGGGGGGTCTGGAATGAGCAGTTCTTC. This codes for CASSPRFRAGGVWNEQFF.

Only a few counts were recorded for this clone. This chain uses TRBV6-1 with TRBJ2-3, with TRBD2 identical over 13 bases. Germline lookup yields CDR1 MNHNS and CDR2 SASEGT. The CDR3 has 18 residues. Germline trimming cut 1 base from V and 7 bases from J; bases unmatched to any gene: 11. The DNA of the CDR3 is TGTGCCAGCAGTGAAGGGGGGGGACTAGCGGGGATTCGGAATACGCAGTATTTT. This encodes CASSEGGGLAGIRNTQYF.

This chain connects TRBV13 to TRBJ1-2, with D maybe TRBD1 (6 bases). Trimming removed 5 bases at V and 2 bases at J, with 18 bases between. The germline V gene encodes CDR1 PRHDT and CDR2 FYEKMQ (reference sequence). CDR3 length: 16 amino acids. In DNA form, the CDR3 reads TGTGCCAGCAGCCTCCGGACAGTGAGGGCCAACTATGGCTACACCTTC. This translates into CASSLRTVRANYGYTF.

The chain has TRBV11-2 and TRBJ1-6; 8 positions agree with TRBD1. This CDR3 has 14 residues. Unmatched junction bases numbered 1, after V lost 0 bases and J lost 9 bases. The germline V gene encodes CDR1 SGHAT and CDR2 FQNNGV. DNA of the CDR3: TGTGCCAGCAGCTTAGAGACAGGGGTTTCACCCCTCCACTTT. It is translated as CASSLETGVSPLHF.

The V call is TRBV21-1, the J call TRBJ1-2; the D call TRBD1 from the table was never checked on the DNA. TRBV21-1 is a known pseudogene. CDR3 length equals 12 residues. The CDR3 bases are TGTGCCAGCAGCAGGACAGGGTCTGGCTACACCTTC. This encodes CASSRTGSGYTF.